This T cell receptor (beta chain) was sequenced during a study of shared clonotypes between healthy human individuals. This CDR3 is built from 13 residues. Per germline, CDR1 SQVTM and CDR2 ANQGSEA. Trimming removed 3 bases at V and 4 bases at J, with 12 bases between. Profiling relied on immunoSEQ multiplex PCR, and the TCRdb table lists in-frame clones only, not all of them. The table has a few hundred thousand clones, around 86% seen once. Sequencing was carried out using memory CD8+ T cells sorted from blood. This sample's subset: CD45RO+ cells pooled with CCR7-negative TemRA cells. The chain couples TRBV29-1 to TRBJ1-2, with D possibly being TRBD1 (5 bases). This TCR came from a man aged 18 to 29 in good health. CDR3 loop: CSVEVRGSYGYTF. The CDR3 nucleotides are TGCAGCGTTGAGGTGAGGGGCAGCTATGGCTACACCTTC.